The following is a TCR beta chain sequence with its context. Germline-derived CDR1 and CDR2 are MDHEN and SYDVKM. The CDR3 is 13 amino acids. With V trimmed by 7 bases and J by 5 bases, 7 bases remained unmatched. The record originates from a study of blood T cell repertoires in COVID-19. Study background: Donors in the United States, Italy and Spain gave samples during acute or convalescent COVID-19. In each case, the material was cDNA or gDNA derived from T cells, B-cell-depleted T cells, or PBMCs.

Authors' data handling: Estimated nucleated cell counts came from reference gene primer amplification. Method: immunoSEQ multiplex PCR; TCRdb's copy keeps in-frame clones and lacks some. V and J calls and clone size follow that table, whereas D and trimming were derived from the DNA. This sample carries under 250,000 clones, 92% of them seen once, and the ten largest clones take approximately 1.2%. The sample consisted of peripheral blood. This sequence was found in a man aged 25 to 40 with acute or convalescent COVID-19. The chain employs TRBV28 and TRBJ1-2, with 7 bases identical to TRBD1. CDR3 loop: CASKLGQLYGYTF. The CDR3 bases are TGTGCCAGCAAACTGGGACAGCTGTATGGCTACACCTTC.